This T cell receptor (beta chain) stems from a study of control samples from healthy donors and cancer patients. V lost 4 bases and J lost 1, with 9 bases in between. This CDR3 comprises 13 residues. Germline V lookup: CDR1 SGHRS, CDR2 YFSETQ. Here immunoSEQ multiplex PCR was the method, and the copy in TCRdb shows in-frame clones only, minus some. The table has some 200,000 clones, roughly 93% seen once. Comment on this clone: Within the sample, other DNA sequences also encode this same CDR3.

This receptor was identified in a man aged 18-30 years in good health. The rearrangement links TRBV5-1 to TRBJ2-7; no definite D call. The source material was blood. The CDR3 DNA reads TGCGCCAGCAGCCCCGGATCTTCCTACGAGCAGTACTTC. Translated, it gives CASSPGSSYEQYF. Full variable domain (rest looked up from reference TRBV5-1 and TRBJ2-7): KAGVTQTPRYLIKTRGQQVTLSCSPISGHRSVSWYQQTPGQGLQFLFEYFSETQRNKGNFPGRFSGRQFSNSRSEMNVSTLELGDSALYLCASSPGSSYEQYFGPGTRLTVT.